The present T cell receptor beta chain was sequenced within a study of cytomegalovirus exposure and HLA in healthy donors. PCR primers comprised 60 Vbeta and 13 Jbeta primers. Using immunoSEQ multiplex PCR, the repertoire was profiled, and TCRdb retains in-frame clones only, with some absent. Of 100,000 to 150,000 clones in the sample, less than 80% were seen once. This CDR3 region has 16 residues. V was clipped by 1 base and J by 10 bases; unmatched bases: 14. Germline loops: CDR1 LNHDA, CDR2 SQIVND (reference sequence). Sequencing was carried out using PBMCs. This chain uses TRBV19 with TRBJ1-1; 8 positions agree with TRBD1. The sequence was collected from a man in his forties or fifties in good health and CMV-seronegative. CDR3 sequence reads: CASSIASHRGGRGAFF. The CDR3 DNA is TGTGCCAGTAGTATAGCGTCCCACAGGGGGGGACGAGGAGCTTTCTTT.